These T cell receptor beta chains were read from a single sample in a study of T cells in Graves' hyperthyroidism and ophthalmopathy. Each CDR3 protein is one row after TCRdb ran MiXCR on the multiplex PCR reads. In the table there are roughly 800,000 distinct CDR3 sequences, about 38% of which are singletons. The sample comprised blood. Receptor source: a man younger than 35 with Graves' hyperthyroidism. The conserved cysteine and the conserved F or W are not part of the CDR3 here. A D gene is named only where the DNA matches it firmly.

d_call v_call cdr3_aa
NA TRBV7-9 ASSLKNYEQY
NA TRBV5-4 ASSFDGQENNVLT
NA TRBV6-5 ASSDGHPGANVLT
TRBD1 TRBV24-1 TTSETGREQY
NA TRBV12-3/TRBV12-4 ASSLRGIGQPQH
TRBD1 TRBV19 ASSRTGASYEQY
NA TRBV19 ATSSRRPLEQY
NA TRBV7-4 ASRSTETYEQY
NA TRBV29-1 SVTSGTSVHNEQF
NA TRBV7-9 ASSPTDGSYEQY
TRBD2 TRBV20-1 SAALSAGGYF
NA TRBV11-2 ASRNPGRSNTGELF
NA TRBV11-2 ASSLVGRGTQY
NA TRBV15 ATSREGATYEQY
NA TRBV29-1 SVVSGSEKLF
TRBD1 TRBV25-1 ASSEGRGEQPQH
TRBD1 TRBV2 ASSEGTGTNSPLH
NA TRBV3-1 ASSSPGTKETQY
NA TRBV7-8 ASTSRAETQY
NA TRBV29-1 SVARGPQH
NA TRBV20-1 SGRRDSPIGGYT
NA TRBV5-1 ASSRRQPGDSPLH
NA TRBV7-3 ASSSNPVGVNEQY
NA TRBV7-2 ASSSVAGPRY
NA TRBV15 ATSSGPPGANVLT
NA TRBV5-1 ASSFRGSTYEQY
NA TRBV25-1 ASSGAGSGGTEAF
TRBD2 TRBV7-2 ASSLTSGSSYEQY
NA TRBV7-9 ASSQNGIQETQY
NA TRBV29-1 SVADGMRTEAF
NA TRBV6-5 ASRTTLGNQPQH
TRBD1 TRBV20-1 SASKDRGLNTEAF
NA TRBV5-6 ASSPTGSHEQY
NA TRBV19 ASSMGRVEAF
NA TRBV5-1 ASSLVGEGEGYT
NA TRBV7-2 ASSAGRETYEQY
TRBD2 TRBV7-2 ASSLVWTSDYEQY
NA TRBV29-1 SVEGADTYTNYGYT
TRBD1 TRBV5-6 ASSLDARQGFHEQY
NA TRBV2 ASKTGLMNTEAF
NA TRBV29-1 SASDGQPYEQY
NA TRBV24-1 ATSDSWWGRTGELF
NA TRBV5-1 ASSITGNQPQH
TRBD1 TRBV20-1 SARDPTGAGNTIY
TRBD1 TRBV6-6 ASSYLRTGNTEAF
TRBD1 TRBV5-1 ASSPSPGGRETQY
NA TRBV10-3 AAGSGTHQPQH
TRBD1 TRBV25-1 ASSGTTPGQGSYGYT
NA TRBV7-9 ASSVEEPGKPQH
NA TRBV5-1 ASSLESYNSPLH
NA TRBV7-3 ASSRSVGTEA
NA TRBV7-2 ASSQEIRQGRETQY
TRBD2 TRBV15 ATRPFGREFLYEQY
NA TRBV2 ATKSGRGNQPQH
NA TRBV7-2 ASSIRQEHNSPLH